Included here is one TCR beta chain sequence, with context. Its antigen has not been determined. The cohort was made up of around 720 healthy bone marrow donors. All cohort members were sampled while nominally healthy, although unrecorded immune exposures were likely present. The donor tested CMV seronegative, placing the donor among the 352 seronegative members of the cohort. A peripheral blood sample was provided by each donor, and peripheral blood mononuclear cells were used for TCR beta sequencing. Genomic DNA extraction from the blood cell samples was performed with the Qiagen DNeasy Blood Extraction Kit. These data are taken from a study of cytomegalovirus exposure and HLA in healthy donors listed by TCRdb under 2017. Regarding the research as a whole: According to an earlier analysis of 550 to 750 of the donors, some 180 million T cells yielded 120 million or so unique TCR beta sequences and about 300 Gb of sequence data. An early release that covered roughly 600 HLA-typed donors contained around 300 gigabases of sequencing data and 80 million or so unique TCR sequences. Among the approximately 400 genotyped donors, 81% belonged to the genetic ancestry cluster associated with self-reported Caucasian donors. The study aimed to test whether signatures of past pathogen exposure could be identified by cataloging public T cell receptors. The study used immunosequencing to profile the T cell repertoires of 600 to 850 subjects and linked those repertoires to cytomegalovirus serostatus. A separate validation cohort of about 110 different subjects was used in addition to the 666-subject first cohort. To predict cytomegalovirus infection status, the study combined high-throughput TCR immunosequencing, statistical association of individual TCRs with disease status, and machine learning. To study patterns of TCR occurrence, a later analysis re-analyzed previously published TCR beta repertoires from around 660 donors and added high-resolution HLA genotyping. Rather than using new phenotypic data, the later analysis identified candidate immune exposures from TCR beta sequences and from how often those sequences occurred across donors. In an earlier analysis of a few hundred of the donors, high-throughput TCR beta sequencing was used to judge whether each TCR beta V gene segment behaved as functional or pseudogenic. Donor age, sex, ethnicity and CMV serostatus were collected together with the repertoire data. In a later genetic analysis, genome-wide SNP genotypes for 398 of the 666 donors were used, and that subset was treated as a discovery cohort. Every repertoire in the discovery cohort had been generated on one and the same sequencing platform. Both class I and class II loci were covered by HLA typing, at four-digit resolution. The number of donors typed differed by locus, with about 629-630 for A, B, C, DRB1 and DQB1, over 500 for DQA1, nearly 610 for DPA1, and roughly 450 for DPB1. A handful of DR-DQ haplotypes were handled as single units for association and clustering because linkage in the cohort was strong. Among some 400 genotyped donors of the cohort, an average of about 240,000 unique TCR beta nucleotide sequences was sequenced per donor, of which approximately 19% were non-productive.

Library creation used the immunoSEQ multiplex PCR assay. For the multiplex PCR, a mixture combining 60 forward primers for TCR Vbeta segments and 13 reverse primers for TCR Jbeta segments was used. The CDR3 region of rearranged TCR beta genes was amplified from genomic DNA by a multiplex PCR assay. On the Illumina HiSeq System, the amplified TCR beta libraries were sequenced as 87-base-pair reads. The study's processing was this. A later analysis counted approximately 76 million unique TCR beta chains across the 666 repertoires, and roughly 9.9 million of these chains were shared by at least two donors. Raw reads were error-corrected and collapsed into unique sequences with a nearest-neighbor algorithm that merged closely related sequences to remove PCR and sequencing errors. CDR3 sequences were aligned to IMGT reference sequences to assign V, D and J gene segments. For a sequence to be retained, at least a six-nucleotide match to both a V gene segment and a J gene segment was required. A rearrangement counted as productive if the CDR3 had no stop codons and remained in frame with V and J, and every other rearrangement counted as non-productive. Following IMGT convention, CDR3 was defined as the stretch from the second conserved V-encoded cysteine to the conserved J-encoded phenylalanine. The earlier analysis of 587 of the donors excluded any sequence lacking an unambiguous match to a single V gene segment. An earlier analysis of fewer than 750 of the donors classified V segments as functional when productive rearrangements were above 56.7% and as segregating when the standard deviation between donors was above 5%. A statistical classification framework was developed to diagnose cytomegalovirus status using the catalog of TCR beta chain sequences. V and J gene assignment, in a later analysis, came from comparing TCR nucleotide sequences with IMGT/GENE-DB human TR gene sequences. Using the TCRdist pipeline, a later analysis assigned CDR3 sequences along with most-parsimonious VDJ recombination scenarios. A later analysis defined each TCR beta chain by its CDR3 amino acid sequence plus V-gene family, and excluded reads lacking a unique V-gene family. A later analysis removed 500 to 600 highly shared, low-generation-probability nucleotide sequences to deal with suspected cross-contamination and a sequencing artifact. A later analysis calculated a clonal expansion index for each public chain from normalized within-repertoire ranks of inferred template counts. In a later analysis, generation probabilities were computed using a VDJ recombination model fitted to out-of-frame rearrangements, and the results were checked against IGoR. Hypergeometric tests were used in a later analysis to score TCR-TCR, TCR-HLA and TCR-CMV co-occurrence, with a repertoire-size bias correction applied to the TCR pairs. A later analysis estimated false discovery rates by permuting HLA or CMV assignments 20 times. A later analysis grouped co-occurring TCRs with DBSCAN, adding TCRdist sequence similarity when clustering within HLA-allele-positive subsets. Co-occurrence clustering excluded repertoires with fewer than 30,000 or more than 120,000 public chains, plus five with anomalous nucleotide sharing. TCRdb mirrors the immuneACCESS table, restricted to in-frame sequences. Some clones are absent from its copies; in checked studies, under half trace to an unresolved V gene, and the reason for the others is unknown. That table gives V, J and clone size, and the DNA gave D and trimming. The sample table gives 130,000 or so clones. The ten most abundant clones make up over 1.5% of the sample.

CDR1 and CDR2 are read off the germline V gene as SGHNT and YENEEA. V drops 1 base and J drops 4 bases, leaving 14 bases in between. Including the terminal cysteine and phenylalanine, the CDR3 comprises 16 residues. Just the 48-base CDR3 DNA is kept, in frame starting at base 1. The paper's findings and limits, for the study overall: An association between a missense DCLRE1C variant and V-gene and J-gene trimming of TCR beta chains was found in a later genetic analysis and replicated in an independent cohort. A cluster of highly shared sequence variants was judged likely to represent a technical artifact of the sequencing pipeline. Only TCR beta chains were sequenced in this cohort, and the absence of alpha or paired-chain data limited detectable features. The classifier was reported to diagnose cytomegalovirus status with high specificity and sensitivity in both the original and validation cohorts. In a later genetic analysis, fewer N-insertions in productive TCRs were reported among donors in an Asian-associated ancestry cluster than the 666-donor mean. For the cohort, immune exposure information was limited to CMV serostatus. In a later analysis, around 17,000 TCR beta sequences were associated with specific HLA alleles at a false discovery rate of 0.05. An earlier analysis of approximately 590 of the donors showed that most TCR beta V segments appeared in productive rearrangements either about 87% or about 30% of the time, which broadly matched IMGT annotations. Correlated functional status among segregating V segments might be attributable to linkage disequilibrium, but an unknown experimental factor could not be ruled out. In a later analysis, HLA-associated TCR beta chains were found to be more clonally expanded and to have lower generation probabilities than equally common non-associated chains. The study gave a list of around 170 TCR beta chains associated with cytomegalovirus. Because counts were too low, roughly 18 rarely observed V segments, including chromosome 9 orphons, were left out of the earlier analysis of 587 of the donors. A later analysis found that TCR association rates varied across HLA loci, with DRB1 alleles showing the most associated TCRs and HLA-C alleles the fewest. Most CMV-associated TCR beta chains appeared to be HLA-restricted in a later analysis, and the HLA associations seemed to be driven largely by CMV exposure. Because the 87-base-pair reads could not distinguish some IMGT-functional V segments, including TRBV6-2 and TRBV6-3, those segments were excluded. In a later analysis, several top co-occurrence clusters were reported to appear linked to parvovirus B19, influenza, CMV and Epstein-Barr virus. Most TCR sequences were seen in very few donors, while some public TCRs were found in many individuals. Sequencing depth was assumed to be roughly uniform across donors in the presence/absence analyses, though that assumption may not hold. It was suggested by the authors that the approach could potentially be generalized to other disease states and immunological phenotypes. HLA typing was unavailable for some donors at each locus, so association tests used only the typed subset. A few of the identified cytomegalovirus-associated TCR beta chains were confirmed in vitro to be specific for cytomegalovirus antigens. A further reported finding was that TCR beta sequences accurately predicted the HLA-A and HLA-B alleles for most subjects in the first cohort. Assigning TCR associations to individual alleles was difficult when HLA alleles, especially DR and DQ, strongly co-occurred.

The TCR comes from a man between 18 and 29 years old in good health and CMV-seronegative. Sequencing was carried out using PBMCs. The rearrangement combines TRBV11-3 with TRBJ2-1; TRBD1 might be the D gene, on 5 matching bases. The DNA sequence is given as TGTGCCAGCAGCTTAGGGGGCCCAGTCCGTTACAATGAGCAGTTCTTC. This translates into CASSLGGPVRYNEQFF.